This T cell receptor beta chain was sequenced for a study of T cells expressing NK-cell markers (dated by TCRdb to the early 2020s). About the investigation overall: In sorted CD3+CD56+NKG2C+, CD3+CD56+NKG2C- and CD3+CD56-NKG2C+ T-cell subsets from several donors, TCR beta-chain repertoires were profiled. Among the eight sequenced donors, seven were HCMV-seropositive and one was HCMV-seronegative. Randomly selected healthy volunteers, three men and five women, were used as the eight sequenced donors. The libraries were sequenced on Illumina HiSeq 2000/2500, MiSeq or NextSeq, producing 2 x 150 bp reads.

HCMV serostatus was determined by detecting HCMV-specific IgG in serum with a commercial ELISA kit. Peripheral blood mononuclear cells were isolated from blood by Ficoll density gradient centrifugation. A word on this clonotype: Which antigen it targets is not known.

The run used an Illumina HiSeq 2000. TCR beta cDNA libraries were prepared using 5'RACE template switching, which introduced a universal primer site and unique molecular identifiers. Synthesis of cDNA was primed from the TCR beta constant segment and was followed by two consecutive PCR amplification steps. The paper's processing steps were these. MIGEC was used to demultiplex reads and group the reads by UMI, and MiTCR was used to assemble and quantify clonotypes. Only TCR cDNA sequences supported by at least two reads were kept to exclude erroneous sequences. The tcR package was used for downstream repertoire analysis, with clonotypes matched between fractions based on CDR3 nucleotide sequence plus V segment. VDJmatch was used to annotate antigen specificity against VDJdb, with one amino acid substitution in CDR3 allowed. TCRdb reprocessed the reads and provides one entry for every CDR3 protein sequence; no DNA is given. It is TCRdb's table, rather than the study itself, that gives the V and J calls and clone size. The table for this sample lists some 440,000 distinct CDR3 sequences. Clones ranked in the top ten supply approximately 1.5% of the sample.

What the authors observed across the whole study: Those dominant clonotypes were again the most abundant among CD3+CD56-NKG2C+ cells in a handful of donors, at roughly 28.3-65%. In several donors, the dominant CD3+CD56+NKG2C+ clonotypes ranked among the top 10 CD8+ clonotypes, making up 1.0-7.0% of CD8+ T cells. Whether the expanded NKG2C-expressing T cell clones were specific for HCMV antigens was left unclear.

The CDR3, cysteine through phenylalanine, is 15 amino acids long. The DNA is not on file. For CDR1 and CDR2, the germline V gene (reference sequence) lists DFQATT and SNEGSKA. This receptor chain uses TRBV20-1 and TRBJ2-3; TCRdb returns TRBD1, unconfirmable since there is no DNA. This sequence was found in a woman aged 45-59 years in good health. Donor details come from another sample of the same person, matched by shared clones. The source material was blood T cells: a sorted CD56 or NKG2C T cell subset, CD4+ or CD8+ T cells, or bulk PBMC T cells (not recorded which). The CDR3 region: CSASGPGTSTDTQYF.